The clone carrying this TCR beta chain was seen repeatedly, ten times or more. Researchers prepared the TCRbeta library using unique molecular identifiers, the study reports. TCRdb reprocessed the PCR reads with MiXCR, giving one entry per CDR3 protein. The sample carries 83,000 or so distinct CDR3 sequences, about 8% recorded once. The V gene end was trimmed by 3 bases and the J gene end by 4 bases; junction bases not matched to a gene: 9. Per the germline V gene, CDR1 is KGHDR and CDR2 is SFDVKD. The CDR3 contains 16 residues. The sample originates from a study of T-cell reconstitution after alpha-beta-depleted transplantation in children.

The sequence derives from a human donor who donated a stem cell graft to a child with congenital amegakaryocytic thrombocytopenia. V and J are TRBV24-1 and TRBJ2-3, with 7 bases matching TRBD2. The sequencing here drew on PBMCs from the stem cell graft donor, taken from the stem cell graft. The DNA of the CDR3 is TGTGCCACCAGTGATGCCAGCGGGGCGGGCGCAGATACGCAGTATTTT. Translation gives CATSDASGAGADTQYF.